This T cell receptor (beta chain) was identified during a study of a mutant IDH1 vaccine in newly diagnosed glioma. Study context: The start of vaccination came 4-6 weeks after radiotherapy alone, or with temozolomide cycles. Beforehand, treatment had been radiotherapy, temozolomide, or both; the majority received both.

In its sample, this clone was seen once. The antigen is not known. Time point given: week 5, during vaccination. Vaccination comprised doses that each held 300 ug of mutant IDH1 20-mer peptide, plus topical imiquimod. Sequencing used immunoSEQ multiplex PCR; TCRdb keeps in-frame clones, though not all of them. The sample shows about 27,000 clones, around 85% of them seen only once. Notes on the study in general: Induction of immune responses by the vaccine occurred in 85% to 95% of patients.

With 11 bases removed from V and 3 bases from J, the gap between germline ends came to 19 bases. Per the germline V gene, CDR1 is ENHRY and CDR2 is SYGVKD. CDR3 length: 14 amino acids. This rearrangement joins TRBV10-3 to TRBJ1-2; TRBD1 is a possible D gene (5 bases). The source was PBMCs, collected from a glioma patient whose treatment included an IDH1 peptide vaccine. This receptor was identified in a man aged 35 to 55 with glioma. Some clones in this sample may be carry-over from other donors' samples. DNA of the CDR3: TGTGCCTCGGGACGGGAGGATTTAGACTATGGCTACACCTTC. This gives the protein CASGREDLDYGYTF.